The 9 T cell receptor beta chains given below trace back to one sample, sequenced in a study of blood T cell repertoires in COVID-19. Measured with immunoSEQ multiplex PCR; TCRdb has only the in-frame clones, and not every one. The table shows roughly 410,000 clones, with 89% occurring only once. The specimen was peripheral blood. These receptors were taken from a middle-aged woman with COVID-19, enrolled during active disease.

This rearrangement joins TRBV7-2 to TRBJ1-3, with D perhaps TRBD1 (6 bases). The V gene's germline CDR1 is SGHTA and CDR2 FQGNSA. This CDR3 is 15 amino acids long. V was cut by 3 bases and J by 0 bases, with 9 bases left in between. CDR3 nucleotide sequence: TGTGCCAGCAGCTTCCAGGGGTACTCTGGAAACACCATATATTTT. It specifies CASSFQGYSGNTIYF.

V usage is TRBV11-2 and J usage is TRBJ1-3; tentative D call: TRBD1 (6 bases). Per the germline V gene, CDR1 is SGHAT and CDR2 is FQNNGV. Trimming took 10 bases from V and 0 from J, leaving 13 bases between them. The CDR3 consists of 14 residues. In DNA, the CDR3 is TGTGCCATCTCGGACAGAAGCTCTGGAAACACCATATATTTT. As protein: CAISDRSSGNTIYF.

The chain combines TRBV30 with TRBJ1-2, with D perhaps TRBD1 (5 bases). The CDR3 covers 14 residues. The V gene's germline CDR1 is GTSNPN and CDR2 SVGIG (reference sequence). V was pared by 1 base and J by 2 bases, with 11 bases between. Here the CDR3 reads CAWSGVRVNYGYTF. DNA for the CDR3: TGTGCCTGGAGTGGTGTCAGGGTGAACTATGGCTACACCTTC.

The chain joins TRBV28 to TRBJ1-2; D unclear. Germline V CDR1 and CDR2: MDHEN, SYDVKM. Trimming left V 3 bases short and J 2 bases short, with 10 bases between. The CDR3 totals 14 residues. The CDR3, as DNA: TGTGCCAGCAGTTTGAAGGAGCCCAACTATGGCTACACCTTC. This translates into CASSLKEPNYGYTF.

This clone was seen a few times. The chain carries TRBV6-4 and TRBJ2-7; D is possibly TRBD2 (5 bases). This CDR3 is built from 16 residues. Germline CDR1 and CDR2: MRHNA and SNTAGT. V was clipped by 0 bases and J by 7 bases, with 19 bases between them. The chain's CDR3 is CASSDSKLSRTGEQYF. The CDR3 region has the DNA TGTGCCAGCAGTGACTCGAAATTAAGTCGGACGGGAGAGCAGTACTTC.

The V call is TRBV10-1, the J call TRBJ1-2; TRBD1 agrees at 8 bases. Losses at the gene ends were 2 bases for V and 8 bases for J; bases not matched to a gene: 7. The length of the CDR3 is 14 residues. Looked up from germline, CDR1 is WNHNN and CDR2 is SYGVQD (reference sequence). CDR3 residues: CASSEGYRGKGYTF. The DNA of the CDR3 is TGCGCCAGCAGTGAGGGGTACAGGGGGAAGGGCTACACCTTC.

The chain is built from TRBV27 and TRBJ1-2; TRBD1 matches at 9 bases. The CDR3 covers 17 residues. Germline trimming cut 5 bases from V and 2 bases from J; bases unmatched to any gene: 12. Germline CDR1 is MNHEY and CDR2 is SMNVEV (reference sequence). The CDR3 protein is CASSLRAGGQGNYGYTF. In DNA, the CDR3 is TGTGCCAGCAGTCTCCGCGCGGGGGGACAGGGAAACTATGGCTACACCTTC.

The rearrangement uses TRBV28 and TRBJ1-1, with 7 bases matching TRBD1. The CDR3 loop spans 15 amino acids. The V and J ends lost 5 bases and 1 base, in that order; junction bases with no gene match: 7. The germline V gene encodes CDR1 MDHEN and CDR2 SYDVKM. The CDR3 region has the DNA TGTGCCAGCAGTACAAGGGGGCGGGCGAACACTGAAGCTTTCTTT. Translation gives CASSTRGRANTEAFF.

The V and J genes are TRBV28 and TRBJ2-7, with TRBD1 matching over 9 bases. CDR1 MDHEN and CDR2 SYDVKM come from the germline V gene. V lost 4 bases, J lost 2 bases, and 6 bases stayed unmatched. CDR3 size: 15 residues. DNA of the CDR3: TGTGCCAGCAGTTCATACCGGGACAGGGCCTACGAGCAGTACTTC. It codes for CASSSYRDRAYEQYF. Combining the CDR3 with reference TRBV28 and TRBJ2-7 gives the whole variable domain DVKVTQSSRYLVKRTGEKVFLECVQDMDHENMFWYRQDPGLGLRLIYFSYDVKMKEKGDIPEGYSVSREKKERFSLILESASTNQTSMYLCASSSYRDRAYEQYFGPGTRLTVT.